This TCR beta chain was recovered during a study of regulatory T cells in long-lasting Graves disease. Arm-PCR of CDR3 regions and iRepertoire HTBI primers were used to build TCR beta libraries. Using its own MiXCR run on the multiplex PCR reads, TCRdb lists one record per CDR3 protein. Of 200,000 to 250,000 distinct CDR3 sequences listed, 15% to 20% are singletons. The study's findings and limits: Persistent disease was associated with favored TRBV28 usage and with favored use of TRBJ1-2 and TRBJ2-5.

Ten or more counts support this clonotype. Its target is not known. Time point denoted: newly diagnosed GD, antithyroid drugs for less than 3 months. Isolated PBMC RNA provided the starting material for the TCR library. Criteria from the American Thyroid Association guidelines were applied to diagnose Graves' disease. Germline loops: CDR1 MNHNS, CDR2 SASEGT. Trimming shortened V by 8 bases and J by 0 bases, and 11 bases separated the two germline ends. CDR3 size: 13 residues. This sample was also put to use in a study of T cells in Graves' hyperthyroidism and ophthalmopathy.

The J gene is TRBJ2-7, the V gene TRBV6-1, with D possibly being TRBD1 (5 bases). This TCR derives from a woman aged 25 to 39 with Graves disease. Sequenced here: peripheral blood mononuclear cells (PBMCs), sampled at new diagnosis, from a patient treated with antithyroid drugs. As DNA, the CDR3 is TGTGCCAGCGATTCGACAGTCTCCTACGAGCAGTACTTC. Translated: CASDSTVSYEQYF.